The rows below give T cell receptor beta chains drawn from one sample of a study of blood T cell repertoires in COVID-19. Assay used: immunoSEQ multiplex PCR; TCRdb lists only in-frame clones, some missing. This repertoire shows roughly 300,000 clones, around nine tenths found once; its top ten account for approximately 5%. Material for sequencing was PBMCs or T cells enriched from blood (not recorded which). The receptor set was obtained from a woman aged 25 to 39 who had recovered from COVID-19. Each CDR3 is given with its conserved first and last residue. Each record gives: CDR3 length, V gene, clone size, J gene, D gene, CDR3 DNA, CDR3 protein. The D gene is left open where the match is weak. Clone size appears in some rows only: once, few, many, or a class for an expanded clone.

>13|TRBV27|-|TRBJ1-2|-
TGTGCCAGCAGTTTGGGGCTATCCTATGGCTACACCTTC
CASSLGLSYGYTF
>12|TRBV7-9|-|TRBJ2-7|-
TGTGCCAGCAGCGATACGACACGCGAGCAGTACTTC
CASSDTTREQYF
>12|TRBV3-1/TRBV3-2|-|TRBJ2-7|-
TGTGCCAGCAGCCATTCGGGATACGAGCAGTACTTC
CASSHSGYEQYF
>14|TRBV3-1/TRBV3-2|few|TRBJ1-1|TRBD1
TGTGCCAGCAGCCACAGGGGGCACTCCCCAGAAGCTTTCTTT
CASSHRGHSPEAFF
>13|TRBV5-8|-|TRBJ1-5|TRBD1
TGTGCCAGCAGCATAACAGGGGATCAGCCCCAGCATTTT
CASSITGDQPQHF
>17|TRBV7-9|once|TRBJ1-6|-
TGTGCCAGCAGCTTATGGGGGGGTGTATACGATAATTCACCCCTCCACTTT
CASSLWGGVYDNSPLHF
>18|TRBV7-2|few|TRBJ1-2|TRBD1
TGTGCCAGCAGCTTTAATTCTTTAGGGGGCGTTGTCCTAAGTAGCTACACCTTC
CASSFNSLGGVVLSSYTF
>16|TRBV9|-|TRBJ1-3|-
TGTGCCAGCAGCGTAGGGGTGGAGACTTCTGGAAACACCATATATTTT
CASSVGVETSGNTIYF
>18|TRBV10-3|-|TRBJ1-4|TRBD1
TGTGCCATCAGCCCTCTTCCGGACAGGGCCTTGGGTAATGAAAAACTGTTTTTT
CAISPLPDRALGNEKLFF
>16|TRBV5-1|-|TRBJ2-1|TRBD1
TGCGCCAGCACCCTTCTACCGGGACAGAATAACAATGAGCAGTTCTTC
CASTLLPGQNNNEQFF
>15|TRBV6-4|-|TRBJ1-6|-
TGTGCCAGCAGTGACTCGTCAGGGGATAATTCACCCCTCCACTTT
CASSDSSGDNSPLHF
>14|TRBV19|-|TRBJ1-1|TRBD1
TGTGCCAGCCGAAAGCTAGGACAGGACACTGAAGCTTTCTTT
CASRKLGQDTEAFF
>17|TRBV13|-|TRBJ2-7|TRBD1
TGTGCCAGCAGCTTAGGCCTAAGAGGGGGCGCGGGCTACGAGCAGTACTTC
CASSLGLRGGAGYEQYF
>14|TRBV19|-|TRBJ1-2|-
TGTGCCAGTAATCCAGGGGAAGTCGACTATGGCTACACCTTC
CASNPGEVDYGYTF
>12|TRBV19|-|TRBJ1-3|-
TGTGCCAGTAGTCCAGGGGGAAACACCATATATTTT
CASSPGGNTIYF
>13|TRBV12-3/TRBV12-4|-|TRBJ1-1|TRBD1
TGTGCCAGCAGCAAGGGACAGGAATTTAAGGTTTTCTTT
CASSKGQEFKVFF
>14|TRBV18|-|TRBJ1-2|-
TGTGCCAGCTCACGGGCAGTCTCGAACTATGGCTACACCTTC
CASSRAVSNYGYTF
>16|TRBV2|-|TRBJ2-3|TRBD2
TGTGCCAGCAGTGAGGGACTAGCGGCTAGCACAGATACGCAGTATTTT
CASSEGLAASTDTQYF
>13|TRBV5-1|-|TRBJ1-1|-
TGCGCCAGCAATCGGGGGATGAACACTGAAGCTTTCTTT
CASNRGMNTEAFF
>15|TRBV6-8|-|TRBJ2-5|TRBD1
TGTGCCAGCAGCAGGGACAGGGCTAGGAAAGAGACCCAGTACTTC
CASSRDRARKETQYF